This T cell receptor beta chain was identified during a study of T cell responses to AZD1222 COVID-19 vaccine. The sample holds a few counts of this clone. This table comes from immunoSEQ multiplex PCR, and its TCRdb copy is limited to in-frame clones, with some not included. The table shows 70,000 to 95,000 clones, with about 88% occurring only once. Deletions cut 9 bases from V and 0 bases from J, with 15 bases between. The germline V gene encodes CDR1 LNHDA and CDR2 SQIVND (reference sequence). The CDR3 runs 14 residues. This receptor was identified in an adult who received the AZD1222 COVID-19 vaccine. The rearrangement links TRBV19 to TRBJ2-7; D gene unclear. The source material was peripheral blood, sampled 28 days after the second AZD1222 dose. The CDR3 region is CARCGSPSSYEQYF. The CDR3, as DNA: TGTGCCAGATGTGGGTCCCCGAGCTCCTACGAGCAGTACTTC.